The next 10 T cell receptor beta chains were all read from a single sample in a study of a mutant IDH1 vaccine in newly diagnosed glioma. Time point reported: week 5, during vaccination. Each dose of the vaccine consisted of 300 ug of mutant IDH1 20-mer peptide, with topical imiquimod. Clones were sequenced by immunoSEQ multiplex PCR, and TCRdb holds only the in-frame ones, with some missing. The sample lists approximately 61,000 clones; roughly four fifths were seen once. For these receptors, no antigen is known. The sample was PBMCs, taken from a glioma patient whose treatment included an IDH1 peptide vaccine. The receptors here all came from a woman aged 50 to 60 with glioma.

The rearrangement links TRBV6-1 to TRBJ2-7; 13 bases fit TRBD2. From germline, CDR1 is MNHNS and CDR2 SASEGT. V dropped 6 bases and J dropped 7; count of bases not matched to a gene: 6. The CDR3 extends over 14 amino acids. Written as DNA, the CDR3 is TGTGCCAGCAGACTAGCGGGGGGGGATGGTGAGCAGTACTTC. Amino acids: CASRLAGGDGEQYF.

This clone was detected only a few times. The genes are TRBV19 and TRBJ2-2; unclear D gene. The CDR3 is 15 residues long. With 3 bases removed from V and 5 bases from J, the gap between germline ends came to 13 bases. The germline gives CDR1 LNHDA, CDR2 SQIVND (reference sequence). Here the CDR3 reads CASSIDGERTGELFF. CDR3 DNA: TGTGCCAGTAGTATCGATGGGGAAAGGACCGGGGAGCTGTTTTTT.

V gene TRBV15 combines with J gene TRBJ1-6; the match to TRBD1 covers 8 bases. V lost 0 bases, J lost 13 bases, and 20 bases stayed unmatched. CDR3 length equals 19 residues. In germline, CDR1 is LNHNV, CDR2 YYDKDF (reference sequence). CDR3 loop: CATSRDFRGRGGGSGPLHF. Written as DNA, the CDR3 is TGTGCCACCAGCAGAGATTTCAGGGGGCGAGGAGGTGGCTCGGGTCCCCTCCACTTT.

V and J are TRBV6-6 and TRBJ1-2; 7 positions match TRBD1. The germline V gene encodes CDR1 MNHNY and CDR2 SVGAGI (reference sequence). J was trimmed by 4 bases and V by 5 bases; bases with no gene match: 13. This CDR3 has 16 amino acids. For the CDR3, the DNA is TGTGCCAGCAGTGCCACACAGGGGACTCCGGTCTATGGCTACACCTTC. The encoded protein is CASSATQGTPVYGYTF.

CDR3 in amino acids: CASGLGDSEQYF. In DNA form, the CDR3 reads TGCGCCAGCGGGCTCGGGGATTCCGAGCAGTACTTC. This chain joins TRBV5-1 and TRBJ2-7, with D perhaps TRBD2 (5 bases). Germline V gene sequence: CDR1 SGHRS, CDR2 YFSETQ. The CDR3 is 12 residues long. Trimming shortened V by 7 bases and J by 6 bases, and 14 bases separated the two germline ends.

V gene TRBV15 combines with J gene TRBJ1-1; the match to TRBD1 covers 9 bases. Per germline, CDR1 LNHNV and CDR2 YYDKDF (reference sequence). V shed 1 base, J shed 12 bases, and the junction held 6 bases outside the gene matches. CDR3 length equals 13 residues. CDR3 in amino acids: CATSRGGTGHSFF. CDR3 DNA sequence: TGTGCCACCAGCAGAGGTGGGACAGGGCATTCTTTCTTT.

This chain uses TRBV28 with TRBJ2-7; maybe TRBD2 (7 bases). Germline loops: CDR1 MDHEN, CDR2 SYDVKM. This CDR3 is 15 amino acids long. The ends were cut back, 6 bases at V and 7 bases at J, with 22 bases in the middle. CDR3 nucleotides: TGTGCCAGCAGCCGGGGGGCCTCCGCCGTCGGGGAGCAGTACTTC. It codes for CASSRGASAVGEQYF.

J is TRBJ1-1 and V is TRBV6-1; no firm D call. Trimming took off 3 bases at V and 2 bases at J, with 4 bases between the two ends. The CDR3 sequence is 12 residues long. Looked up from germline, CDR1 is MNHNS and CDR2 is SASEGT. The CDR3 loop is CASSEGNTEAFF. In DNA, the CDR3 is TGTGCCAGCAGTGAGGGTAACACTGAAGCTTTCTTT.

The chain joins TRBV29-1 to TRBJ2-7; D ambiguous. The V gene's germline CDR1 is SQVTM and CDR2 ANQGSEA. The V end was cut by 7 bases, the J end by 1 base, with 23 bases between. The CDR3 is 16 residues long. The CDR3 protein is CSARGGGTSPSYEQYF. CDR3 DNA sequence: TGCAGCGCCCGCGGCGGCGGCACAAGCCCTTCCTACGAGCAGTACTTC.

The rearrangement uses TRBV29-1 and TRBJ2-1; 8 positions match TRBD2. The ends lost 3 bases at V and 5 bases at J; junction bases unmatched: 6. The CDR3 spans 14 residues. Per the germline V gene, CDR1 is SQVTM and CDR2 is ANQGSEA. CDR3 protein: CSVDSGALNNEQFF. The CDR3 DNA is TGCAGCGTTGATAGCGGGGCTCTGAACAATGAGCAGTTCTTC.